The rows below give T cell receptor beta chains drawn from one sample of a study of blood T cell repertoires in COVID-19. Method: immunoSEQ multiplex PCR; TCRdb's copy keeps in-frame clones and lacks some. The table has 120,000 or so clones, approximately 80% seen once. The sequenced sample consisted of peripheral blood. These receptor sequences come from a man in his 70s with acute or convalescent COVID-19. CDR3s include the opening cysteine and the closing phenylalanine or tryptophan. The order of the fields is J gene, CDR3 length, V gene, D gene, CDR3 protein. The D gene is left open where the match is weak.

j_gene: TRBJ2-7
len: 15
v_gene: TRBV7-2
d_gene: NA
CDR3aa: CASSLSRGWSGEQYF

j_gene: TRBJ2-5
len: 13
v_gene: TRBV5-1
d_gene: TRBD1
CDR3aa: CASSSGGRETQYF

j_gene: TRBJ1-1
len: 13
v_gene: TRBV11-2
d_gene: NA
CDR3aa: CASSNRAGTEAFF

j_gene: TRBJ2-4
len: 14
v_gene: TRBV19
d_gene: TRBD1
CDR3aa: CASTGGSAKNIQYF

j_gene: TRBJ2-5
len: 15
v_gene: TRBV5-1
d_gene: NA
CDR3aa: CASSLTGGRGETQYF

j_gene: TRBJ2-5
len: 14
v_gene: TRBV5-4
d_gene: TRBD1
CDR3aa: CASSFTGTDETQYF

j_gene: TRBJ2-7
len: 14
v_gene: TRBV27
d_gene: NA
CDR3aa: CASSFALLESEQYF

j_gene: TRBJ1-3
len: 15
v_gene: TRBV6-5
d_gene: NA
CDR3aa: CASSRDWVYGNTIYF

j_gene: TRBJ2-2
len: 15
v_gene: TRBV7-9
d_gene: TRBD1
CDR3aa: CASSLNRGSTGELFF

j_gene: TRBJ1-6
len: 14
v_gene: TRBV6-1
d_gene: NA
CDR3aa: CASSEQGGNSPLHF

j_gene: TRBJ2-1
len: 16
v_gene: TRBV18
d_gene: TRBD1
CDR3aa: CASSPPNRGQRNEQFF

j_gene: TRBJ1-1
len: 12
v_gene: TRBV7-2
d_gene: TRBD1
CDR3aa: CASSLGTGKAFF

j_gene: TRBJ1-1
len: 13
v_gene: TRBV6-5
d_gene: NA
CDR3aa: CASGPSTTGTAFF

j_gene: TRBJ1-2
len: 14
v_gene: TRBV10-3
d_gene: NA
CDR3aa: CAIKESGASDGYTF

j_gene: TRBJ2-5
len: 14
v_gene: TRBV19
d_gene: TRBD2
CDR3aa: CASRLGGRKETQYF

j_gene: TRBJ2-1
len: 15
v_gene: TRBV19
d_gene: TRBD2
CDR3aa: CASSIGLAQGNEQFF

j_gene: TRBJ2-7
len: 12
v_gene: TRBV3-1/TRBV3-2
d_gene: NA
CDR3aa: CASSQAHSEQYF

j_gene: TRBJ2-5
len: 15
v_gene: TRBV11-1
d_gene: TRBD1
CDR3aa: CASSLGTGGMETQYF

j_gene: TRBJ2-7
len: 15
v_gene: TRBV5-4
d_gene: NA
CDR3aa: CASSLRQGSIYEQYF

j_gene: TRBJ1-3
len: 14
v_gene: TRBV5-1
d_gene: NA
CDR3aa: CASSPQGTGNTIYF

j_gene: TRBJ2-7
len: 16
v_gene: TRBV19
d_gene: TRBD1
CDR3aa: CASSMVPGQGPYEQYF

j_gene: TRBJ1-5
len: 16
v_gene: TRBV6-6
d_gene: NA
CDR3aa: CASSYPGQWGNQPQHF

j_gene: TRBJ2-1
len: 16
v_gene: TRBV7-9
d_gene: TRBD1
CDR3aa: CASSSEEKTGNYEQFF

j_gene: TRBJ1-2
len: 13
v_gene: TRBV10-3
d_gene: NA
CDR3aa: CAISESGQIGYTF

j_gene: TRBJ1-3
len: 14
v_gene: TRBV10-1
d_gene: NA
CDR3aa: CASSEGADGNTIYF

j_gene: TRBJ2-6
len: 16
v_gene: TRBV19
d_gene: NA
CDR3aa: CASSINTGSGANVLTF

j_gene: TRBJ1-4
len: 13
v_gene: TRBV18
d_gene: TRBD1
CDR3aa: CASSLGQGEKLFF

j_gene: TRBJ1-5
len: 15
v_gene: TRBV19
d_gene: TRBD1
CDR3aa: CASSDTGGGNQPQHF

j_gene: TRBJ1-1
len: 12
v_gene: TRBV18
d_gene: NA
CDR3aa: CASAQQNTEAFF

j_gene: TRBJ1-3
len: 16
v_gene: TRBV7-6
d_gene: TRBD1
CDR3aa: CASSRGGLSSGNTIYF

j_gene: TRBJ1-5
len: 15
v_gene: TRBV7-2
d_gene: TRBD1
CDR3aa: CASSFDRAGNQPQHF

j_gene: TRBJ1-4
len: 15
v_gene: TRBV9
d_gene: NA
CDR3aa: CASSASAWTNEKLFF

j_gene: TRBJ1-3
len: 14
v_gene: TRBV2
d_gene: NA
CDR3aa: CASSRGSSGNTIYF

j_gene: TRBJ2-7
len: 16
v_gene: TRBV15
d_gene: NA
CDR3aa: CATSRDLLRDRYEQYF

j_gene: TRBJ2-2
len: 13
v_gene: TRBV19
d_gene: TRBD2
CDR3aa: CASRLAGTGELFF

j_gene: TRBJ1-3
len: 14
v_gene: TRBV9
d_gene: NA
CDR3aa: CASSTTGAGNTIYF

j_gene: TRBJ1-5
len: 14
v_gene: TRBV2
d_gene: TRBD1
CDR3aa: CASRETGGNQPQHF

j_gene: TRBJ1-3
len: 18
v_gene: TRBV4-2
d_gene: NA
CDR3aa: CASSQDGGGRRTGNTIYF

j_gene: TRBJ2-1
len: 13
v_gene: TRBV6-4
d_gene: TRBD1
CDR3aa: CASSVETGNEQFF

j_gene: TRBJ1-4
len: 17
v_gene: TRBV11-3
d_gene: TRBD1
CDR3aa: CASSPPGQGKSNEKLFF

j_gene: TRBJ1-4
len: 14
v_gene: TRBV2
d_gene: NA
CDR3aa: CASSDRVTNEKLFF

j_gene: TRBJ2-4
len: 18
v_gene: TRBV10-3
d_gene: TRBD2
CDR3aa: CAISDRPLEGGGAGIQYF

j_gene: TRBJ2-2
len: 19
v_gene: TRBV7-8
d_gene: TRBD2
CDR3aa: CASSLRRQIGQAGAGELFF

j_gene: TRBJ1-2
len: 15
v_gene: TRBV6-1
d_gene: TRBD1
CDR3aa: CASSKAGGWFYGYTF

j_gene: TRBJ1-2
len: 14
v_gene: TRBV10-1
d_gene: TRBD1
CDR3aa: CASSPGQGVDGYTF

j_gene: TRBJ2-7
len: 13
v_gene: TRBV6-2/TRBV6-3
d_gene: NA
CDR3aa: CASSSPPAYEQYF

j_gene: TRBJ1-2
len: 13
v_gene: TRBV5-6
d_gene: NA
CDR3aa: CASSLILSRGYTF

j_gene: TRBJ2-7
len: 15
v_gene: TRBV7-9
d_gene: TRBD1
CDR3aa: CASSPGQGWTYEQYF

j_gene: TRBJ2-1
len: 15
v_gene: TRBV10-3
d_gene: NA
CDR3aa: CAIRGGALSYNEQFF

j_gene: TRBJ2-2
len: 14
v_gene: TRBV18
d_gene: TRBD1
CDR3aa: CASSNTGDTGELFF